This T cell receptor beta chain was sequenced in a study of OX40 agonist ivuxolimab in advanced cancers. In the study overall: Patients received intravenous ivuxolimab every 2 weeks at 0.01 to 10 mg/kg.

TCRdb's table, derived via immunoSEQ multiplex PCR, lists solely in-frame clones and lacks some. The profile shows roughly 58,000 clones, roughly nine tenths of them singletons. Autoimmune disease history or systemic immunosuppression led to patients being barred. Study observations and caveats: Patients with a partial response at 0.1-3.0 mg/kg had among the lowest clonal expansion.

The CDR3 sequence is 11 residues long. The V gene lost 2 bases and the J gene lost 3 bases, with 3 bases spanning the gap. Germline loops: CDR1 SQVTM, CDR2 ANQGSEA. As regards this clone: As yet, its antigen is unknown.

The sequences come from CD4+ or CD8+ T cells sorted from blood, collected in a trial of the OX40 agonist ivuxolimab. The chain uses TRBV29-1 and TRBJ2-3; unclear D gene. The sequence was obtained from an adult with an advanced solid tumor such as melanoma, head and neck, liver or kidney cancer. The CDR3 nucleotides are TGCAGCGTTGAACTAACAGATACGCAGTATTTT. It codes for CSVELTDTQYF.